A selection of T cell receptor beta chains follows, all from one sample in a study of vaccination effects on CD4 cells after COVID-19. Produced via immunoSEQ multiplex PCR; TCRdb's table is partial and in-frame only. The data contain under 85,000 clones, roughly 80% of them seen just once; the ten biggest clones take up 0.85% to 1.3%. The antigens these receptors bind are not known. The input for sequencing was CD4+ T cells from PBMCs cultured with HCoV-OC43 spike peptides, taken after COVID-19 vaccination. The source is a human donor who received a COVID-19 vaccine. CDR3s leave out the opening cysteine and the closing phenylalanine or tryptophan.

CDR3aa: ASSPLTGGNTEAF
v_gene: TRBV19

CDR3aa: ASSLAGRGQY
v_gene: TRBV12-3/TRBV12-4

CDR3aa: ASSLVTGGPNYGYT
v_gene: TRBV28

CDR3aa: ASSSGTGNVDTQY
v_gene: TRBV6-5

CDR3aa: ATSDSHRGLDYNEQF
v_gene: TRBV24-1

CDR3aa: ASSLTRDRGQDTQY
v_gene: TRBV7-3

CDR3aa: ASSLAGVSVYNEQF
v_gene: TRBV5-1

CDR3aa: ASSQALLRGRETQY
v_gene: TRBV4-3

CDR3aa: ASGSGGTYNEQF
v_gene: TRBV9

CDR3aa: AISPGRGGGGTDTQY
v_gene: TRBV10-3

CDR3aa: ASSLDNFEAF
v_gene: TRBV5-1

CDR3aa: ASSLMANVLT
v_gene: TRBV12-3/TRBV12-4

CDR3aa: ASIPGQGFNEQF
v_gene: TRBV5-4

CDR3aa: AISVGGGATGELF
v_gene: TRBV10-3

CDR3aa: ASMQGPEKLF
v_gene: TRBV28

CDR3aa: ASSPGTYNSPLH
v_gene: TRBV5-4

CDR3aa: ASSEHEREKLF
v_gene: TRBV6-1

CDR3aa: ASSLRGQGNTIY
v_gene: TRBV7-2

CDR3aa: ASSLTSGGNEQF
v_gene: TRBV11-2

CDR3aa: ASSPRRGVESLH
v_gene: TRBV18

CDR3aa: ASSLWGRSGNTIY
v_gene: TRBV9

CDR3aa: ASSPPTGTNTGELF
v_gene: TRBV14

CDR3aa: ASSVRTTYNEKLF
v_gene: TRBV2

CDR3aa: ASSFLGTGKDTQY
v_gene: TRBV27

CDR3aa: ASRKDRGPADTQY
v_gene: TRBV6-5

CDR3aa: ASSFGGVGTDTQY
v_gene: TRBV5-1

CDR3aa: ASRRQSNTEAF
v_gene: TRBV6-6

CDR3aa: ASSMPRQGGYGYT
v_gene: TRBV19

CDR3aa: ASSQLPSQPQH
v_gene: TRBV3-1/TRBV3-2

CDR3aa: ASSPGQGSTNEKLF
v_gene: TRBV5-1

CDR3aa: ASSGTGSWASQPQH
v_gene: TRBV6-1

CDR3aa: ASSPQGNLRTEAF
v_gene: TRBV3-1/TRBV3-2

CDR3aa: ASTPPSGGADTQY
v_gene: TRBV6-5

CDR3aa: ASSPRWGIGHEQF
v_gene: TRBV27

CDR3aa: ATSRELLGYNYGYT
v_gene: TRBV15

CDR3aa: ASRGQGGSTEAF
v_gene: TRBV6-4

CDR3aa: ASTIGGAEAF
v_gene: TRBV5-1

CDR3aa: ASSRDTTLAKNIQY
v_gene: TRBV5-1

CDR3aa: ASSLFELDTQY
v_gene: TRBV5-1

CDR3aa: ASSLQGRNEKLF
v_gene: TRBV7-3

CDR3aa: ASSLVGPGTNEKLF
v_gene: TRBV4-3

CDR3aa: ASSYRDYGYT
v_gene: TRBV6-6

CDR3aa: ASSHRVENSPLH
v_gene: TRBV3-1/TRBV3-2

CDR3aa: ASSLDRNTEAF
v_gene: TRBV7-2

CDR3aa: ASSLGGTGANEKLF
v_gene: TRBV7-2

CDR3aa: ASSQEVGAGSNYGYT
v_gene: TRBV4-3

CDR3aa: ASSLVGYYYEQF
v_gene: TRBV7-9

CDR3aa: ASSLEGVSVNTEAF
v_gene: TRBV5-4

CDR3aa: ASSLVTGMNTEAF
v_gene: TRBV5-1

CDR3aa: ASSSHFSSGTSNQPQH
v_gene: TRBV28

CDR3aa: ASSSRAPRDGYT
v_gene: TRBV5-1

CDR3aa: ASSLGPQGDGTEAF
v_gene: TRBV5-1

CDR3aa: ASKRQGAYQETQY
v_gene: TRBV6-5

CDR3aa: ASSELRGENIQY
v_gene: TRBV2

CDR3aa: ASSPWTSRVDTEAF
v_gene: TRBV11-2

CDR3aa: ASGFRHTGTEETQY
v_gene: TRBV12-5

CDR3aa: ASSLARTDTQY
v_gene: TRBV7-2